A selection of T cell receptor beta chains follows, all from one sample in a study of blood T cell repertoires in COVID-19. Assay used: immunoSEQ multiplex PCR; TCRdb lists only in-frame clones, some missing. The sample holds about 250,000 clones, approximately 84% seen once. The specimen was peripheral blood. These receptors all come from a person aged 70 to 85 with COVID-19, enrolled during active disease. The CDR3 runs from the conserved cysteine through the conserved F or W. D genes are given only for firm matches. Some rows mark clone size as missing; the rest say once, few, many or name a class of expanded clone.

cdr3_aa: CASSARQGAYEKLFF
cdr3_nt: TGTGCCAGCAGCGCACGACAGGGGGCGTATGAAAAACTGTTTTTT
d_call: TRBD1
cdr3_length: 15
clone_size: NA
j_call: TRBJ1-4
v_call: TRBV7-2

cdr3_aa: CASSLATGGGQTQYF
cdr3_nt: TGTGCCAGCAGCTTAGCTACAGGGGGTGGCCAGACCCAGTACTTC
d_call: TRBD1
cdr3_length: 15
clone_size: NA
j_call: TRBJ2-5
v_call: TRBV7-2

cdr3_aa: CASSLRDSQPQHF
cdr3_nt: TGTGCCAGCAGTTTACGGGACAGTCAGCCCCAGCATTTT
d_call: TRBD1
cdr3_length: 13
clone_size: NA
j_call: TRBJ1-5
v_call: TRBV28

cdr3_aa: CASSHNRGELFF
cdr3_nt: TGTGCCAGCAGCCATAACCGGGGGGAGTTGTTTTTT
d_call: TRBD2
cdr3_length: 12
clone_size: NA
j_call: TRBJ2-2
v_call: TRBV3-1/TRBV3-2

cdr3_aa: CATRDRLNQPQHF
cdr3_nt: TGTGCCACCCGGGACAGACTCAATCAGCCCCAGCATTTT
d_call: TRBD1
cdr3_length: 13
clone_size: NA
j_call: TRBJ1-5
v_call: TRBV19

cdr3_aa: CASSSASGGTVITPQHF
cdr3_nt: TGTGCCAGCAGCTCAGCCTCGGGCGGGACGGTGATTACGCCCCAGCATTTT
d_call: NA
cdr3_length: 17
clone_size: NA
j_call: TRBJ1-5
v_call: TRBV5-6

cdr3_aa: CASSLTGANYGYTF
cdr3_nt: TGCGCCAGCAGCTTGACAGGGGCGAACTATGGCTACACCTTC
d_call: TRBD1
cdr3_length: 14
clone_size: NA
j_call: TRBJ1-2
v_call: TRBV5-1

cdr3_aa: CASSVLDSRGTDTQYF
cdr3_nt: TGTGCCAGCAGCGTATTAGACAGTCGCGGCACAGATACGCAGTATTTT
d_call: NA
cdr3_length: 16
clone_size: NA
j_call: TRBJ2-3
v_call: TRBV9

cdr3_aa: CASSFNPGLAGESDTQYF
cdr3_nt: TGTGCCAGCAGCTTCAATCCGGGGCTAGCGGGAGAGTCAGATACGCAGTATTTT
d_call: TRBD2
cdr3_length: 18
clone_size: NA
j_call: TRBJ2-3
v_call: TRBV7-2

cdr3_aa: CASSPQGTDTQYF
cdr3_nt: TGTGCCAGCAGTCCACAGGGGACAGATACGCAGTATTTT
d_call: TRBD1
cdr3_length: 13
clone_size: NA
j_call: TRBJ2-3
v_call: TRBV27

cdr3_aa: CASRILAGYNEQFF
cdr3_nt: TGTGCCAGTAGAATACTAGCGGGATACAATGAGCAGTTCTTC
d_call: TRBD2
cdr3_length: 14
clone_size: few
j_call: TRBJ2-1
v_call: TRBV19

cdr3_aa: CASSQDVTGAGGYTF
cdr3_nt: TGTGCCAGCAGCCAAGACGTGACAGGGGCTGGTGGCTACACCTTC
d_call: TRBD1
cdr3_length: 15
clone_size: NA
j_call: TRBJ1-2
v_call: TRBV3-1/TRBV3-2

cdr3_aa: CASSLVGGNTEAFF
cdr3_nt: TGTGCCAGCAGTTTAGTAGGGGGCAACACTGAAGCTTTCTTT
d_call: TRBD1
cdr3_length: 14
clone_size: NA
j_call: TRBJ1-1
v_call: TRBV28

cdr3_aa: CASSQTVRRRETQYF
cdr3_nt: TGTGCCAGCAGCCAGACAGTACGGCGGCGAGAGACCCAGTACTTC
d_call: NA
cdr3_length: 15
clone_size: once
j_call: TRBJ2-5
v_call: TRBV11-1

cdr3_aa: CASSLRLPDQPQHF
cdr3_nt: TGTGCCAGCAGTCTAAGACTTCCTGATCAGCCCCAGCATTTT
d_call: NA
cdr3_length: 14
clone_size: NA
j_call: TRBJ1-5
v_call: TRBV6-5

cdr3_aa: CASSPRGSPLHF
cdr3_nt: TGTGCCAGCAGTCCCAGGGGTTCACCCCTCCACTTT
d_call: NA
cdr3_length: 12
clone_size: NA
j_call: TRBJ1-6
v_call: TRBV2

cdr3_aa: CASSLVTGRVDQPQHF
cdr3_nt: TGTGCCAGCAGCTTAGTCACAGGGAGAGTAGATCAGCCCCAGCATTTT
d_call: NA
cdr3_length: 16
clone_size: NA
j_call: TRBJ1-5
v_call: TRBV7-8

cdr3_aa: CASSQGTGDTYGYTF
cdr3_nt: TGCGCCAGCAGCCAAGGGACAGGGGATACCTATGGCTACACCTTC
d_call: TRBD1
cdr3_length: 15
clone_size: NA
j_call: TRBJ1-2
v_call: TRBV5-1

cdr3_aa: CASSETGGNQPQHF
cdr3_nt: TGTGCCAGCAGCGAAACAGGGGGGAATCAGCCCCAGCATTTT
d_call: TRBD1
cdr3_length: 14
clone_size: NA
j_call: TRBJ1-5
v_call: TRBV9

cdr3_aa: CAITRQLAGGFGYEQYF
cdr3_nt: TGTGCCATCACCCGACAATTAGCGGGAGGTTTTGGCTACGAGCAGTACTTC
d_call: TRBD2
cdr3_length: 17
clone_size: NA
j_call: TRBJ2-7
v_call: TRBV10-3

cdr3_aa: CASSPRPSGGGGETQYF
cdr3_nt: TGCGCCAGCAGCCCCCGGCCTAGCGGGGGTGGTGGGGAGACCCAGTACTTC
d_call: TRBD2
cdr3_length: 17
clone_size: once
j_call: TRBJ2-5
v_call: TRBV4-1

cdr3_aa: CATSDAVGGAEKLFF
cdr3_nt: TGTGCCACCAGTGACGCGGTGGGGGGGGCTGAAAAACTGTTTTTT
d_call: NA
cdr3_length: 15
clone_size: NA
j_call: TRBJ1-4
v_call: TRBV24-1

cdr3_aa: CASWGGGDYEQYF
cdr3_nt: TGTGCCAGTTGGGGCGGGGGAGACTACGAGCAGTACTTC
d_call: TRBD2
cdr3_length: 13
clone_size: few
j_call: TRBJ2-7
v_call: TRBV6-5

cdr3_aa: CASSQGQGGGYTF
cdr3_nt: TGTGCCAGCAGCCAGGGACAGGGCGGTGGCTACACCTTC
d_call: NA
cdr3_length: 13
clone_size: NA
j_call: TRBJ1-2
v_call: TRBV12-1

cdr3_aa: CASSVDGTSGVWETQYF
cdr3_nt: TGTGCCAGCAGCGTAGACGGGACTAGCGGGGTTTGGGAGACCCAGTACTTC
d_call: TRBD2
cdr3_length: 17
clone_size: NA
j_call: TRBJ2-5
v_call: TRBV7-9

cdr3_aa: CASSLRRLAGTPSTGELFF
cdr3_nt: TGTGCCAGCAGCTTAAGAAGACTAGCGGGAACCCCCAGCACCGGGGAGCTGTTTTTT
d_call: TRBD2
cdr3_length: 19
clone_size: NA
j_call: TRBJ2-2
v_call: TRBV7-3

cdr3_aa: CASSALTPGLAGGPFGNEQFF
cdr3_nt: TGCGCCAGCAGCGCCTTGACTCCGGGACTAGCGGGAGGGCCTTTTGGCAATGAGCAGTTCTTC
d_call: TRBD2
cdr3_length: 21
clone_size: NA
j_call: TRBJ2-1
v_call: TRBV5-1

cdr3_aa: CASSLGQGAIPSETQYF
cdr3_nt: TGTGCCAGCAGCCTTGGACAGGGGGCGATCCCATCAGAGACCCAGTACTTC
d_call: TRBD1
cdr3_length: 17
clone_size: NA
j_call: TRBJ2-5
v_call: TRBV7-9

cdr3_aa: CASSRDRWRGYTF
cdr3_nt: TGTGCCAGCAGTCGGGACAGGTGGAGAGGCTACACCTTC
d_call: TRBD1
cdr3_length: 13
clone_size: NA
j_call: TRBJ1-2
v_call: TRBV12-3/TRBV12-4

cdr3_aa: CASSLLKGGAEEGAFF
cdr3_nt: TGTGCCAGCAGTTTATTGAAGGGGGGGGCTGAAGAGGGAGCTTTCTTT
d_call: NA
cdr3_length: 16
clone_size: NA
j_call: TRBJ1-1
v_call: TRBV28

cdr3_aa: CASSPSGQSNQPQHF
cdr3_nt: TGTGCCAGCTCACCATCCGGACAGAGTAATCAGCCCCAGCATTTT
d_call: NA
cdr3_length: 15
clone_size: NA
j_call: TRBJ1-5
v_call: TRBV18

cdr3_aa: CAIQTGTGVEQYF
cdr3_nt: TGTGCCATTCAAACCGGGACAGGGGTCGAGCAGTACTTC
d_call: TRBD1
cdr3_length: 13
clone_size: NA
j_call: TRBJ2-7
v_call: TRBV28

cdr3_aa: CASGTGIQPQHF
cdr3_nt: TGTGCCAGCGGGACAGGGATCCAGCCCCAGCATTTT
d_call: TRBD1
cdr3_length: 12
clone_size: NA
j_call: TRBJ1-5
v_call: TRBV7-2

cdr3_aa: CASSDVRGTQYF
cdr3_nt: TGTGCCAGCAGTGATGTAAGGGGAACGCAGTATTTT
d_call: NA
cdr3_length: 12
clone_size: NA
j_call: TRBJ2-3
v_call: TRBV2

cdr3_aa: CASSPGGAGSSYNEQFF
cdr3_nt: TGTGCCAGCAGCCCAGGTGGGGCGGGGAGCTCCTACAATGAGCAGTTCTTC
d_call: NA
cdr3_length: 17
clone_size: NA
j_call: TRBJ2-1
v_call: TRBV7-2

cdr3_aa: CSVVGGSMDTEAFF
cdr3_nt: TGCAGCGTTGTGGGGGGAAGTATGGACACTGAAGCTTTCTTT
d_call: NA
cdr3_length: 14
clone_size: NA
j_call: TRBJ1-1
v_call: TRBV29-1

cdr3_aa: CASRGMGLAGVGQETQYF
cdr3_nt: TGTGCCAGCAGGGGAATGGGACTAGCGGGAGTGGGCCAAGAGACCCAGTACTTC
d_call: TRBD2
cdr3_length: 18
clone_size: NA
j_call: TRBJ2-5
v_call: TRBV2

cdr3_aa: CAITPGQGVGTEAFF
cdr3_nt: TGTGCCATCACTCCTGGACAGGGCGTCGGCACTGAAGCTTTCTTT
d_call: TRBD1
cdr3_length: 15
clone_size: NA
j_call: TRBJ1-1
v_call: TRBV10-3

cdr3_aa: CASSLYGGGAGLVVADTQYF
cdr3_nt: TGCGCCAGCAGCTTATACGGCGGGGGGGCCGGTTTGGTTGTGGCAGATACGCAGTATTTT
d_call: TRBD2
cdr3_length: 20
clone_size: once
j_call: TRBJ2-3
v_call: TRBV5-1